One and the same sample provided the 30 T cell receptor beta chains below, sequenced in a study of shared clonotypes between healthy human individuals. Sequenced by immunoSEQ multiplex PCR; TCRdb stores in-frame clones only, minus some. The sample comprises more than 2 million clones, about 95% of which are singletons, and around 1.1% rests with the top ten. In the naive CD8 group, cells lacked CD45RO and were positively selected for CCR7, so terminally differentiated effector memory CD45RA+ cells were left out. The source material was naive CD8+ T cells sorted from blood. Receptors originate from a man aged 18 to 30 in good health.

The chain employs TRBV9 and TRBJ2-7; the D gene is possibly TRBD1 (6 bases). Trimming removed 4 bases at V and 0 bases at J, with 17 bases between. Germline V CDR1 and CDR2: SGDLS, YYNGEE. This CDR3 comprises 16 residues. Here the CDR3 reads CASSTTGKEFSYEQYF. As DNA, the CDR3 is TGTGCCAGCAGCACTACAGGGAAAGAATTCTCCTACGAGCAGTACTTC. Supplemented by reference TRBV9 and TRBJ2-7, the full variable domain reads DSGVTQTPKHLITATGQRVTLRCSPRSGDLSVYWYQQSLDQGLQFLIQYYNGEERAKGNILERFSAQQFPDLHSELNLSSLELGDSALYFCASSTTGKEFSYEQYFGPGTRLTVT.

CDR3 in amino acids: CASSLVPGNSGIDIQYF. The DNA of the CDR3 is TGTGCCAGCAGCTTGGTCCCAGGGAACAGCGGGATTGACATTCAGTACTTC. This chain links TRBV5-4 with TRBJ2-4, with 7 bases aligning to TRBD2. The J segment lost 8 bases and the V segment lost 0 bases, leaving 14 bases of the junction unmatched. The CDR3 runs 17 residues. Germline-derived CDR1 and CDR2 are SGHNT and YYREEE (reference sequence).

The rearrangement joins TRBV11-2 to TRBJ1-1; D not certain. V was cut by 1 base and J by 3 bases, with 18 bases left in between. CDR1 SGHAT and CDR2 FQNNGV come from the germline V gene. This CDR3 is built from 17 residues. This CDR3 reads CASSLGGKWQWDTEAFF. CDR3 sequence (DNA): TGTGCCAGCAGCTTAGGTGGGAAGTGGCAGTGGGACACTGAAGCTTTCTTT.

V gene TRBV7-6 combines with J gene TRBJ2-5; a possible D gene is TRBD2 (6 bases). Germline V lookup: CDR1 SGHVS, CDR2 FNYEAQ. V dropped 2 bases and J dropped 5 bases, with 15 bases sitting between them. The CDR3 loop spans 15 amino acids. The CDR3 DNA follows: TGTGCCAGCAGCTTAACTCAAGCGGGTGGGGAGACCCAGTACTTC. Encoded protein: CASSLTQAGGETQYF.

This chain joins TRBV28 and TRBJ2-2; D remains ambiguous. V lost 2 bases to trimming and J lost 0 bases, with 13 bases between them. The CDR3 contains 17 residues. Per the germline V gene, CDR1 is MDHEN and CDR2 is SYDVKM. The CDR3 protein is CASSLLSESANTGELFF. The CDR3 DNA is TGTGCCAGCAGTTTACTGTCGGAAAGCGCGAACACCGGGGAGCTGTTTTTT. Drawing the rest from reference TRBV28 and TRBJ2-2, the complete variable domain is DVKVTQSSRYLVKRTGEKVFLECVQDMDHENMFWYRQDPGLGLRLIYFSYDVKMKEKGDIPEGYSVSREKKERFSLILESASTNQTSMYLCASSLLSESANTGELFFGEGSRLTVL.

This clone is a singleton in its sample. The chain couples TRBV13 to TRBJ2-1; D is uncertain. The V end was cut by 8 bases, the J end by 7 bases, with 9 bases between. Germline V CDR1 and CDR2: PRHDT, FYEKMQ (reference sequence). This CDR3 region has 11 residues. The CDR3 sequence is CASLGTNEQFF. As DNA, the CDR3 is TGTGCCAGCCTCGGAACGAATGAGCAGTTCTTC.

In its sample, this clone was seen once. This chain links TRBV28 with TRBJ1-4; D not certain. Trimming removed 3 bases at V and 2 bases at J, with 10 bases between. Germline V lookup: CDR1 MDHEN, CDR2 SYDVKM. The CDR3 loop spans 15 amino acids. This CDR3 is CASSFFRSTNEKLFF. The DNA of the CDR3 is TGTGCCAGCAGTTTTTTTCGGAGCACTAATGAAAAACTGTTTTTT.

This chain uses TRBV11-2 with TRBJ2-7; TRBD1 matches at 7 bases. This CDR3 region has 15 residues. The V segment lost 4 bases and the J segment 2 bases; nucleotides outside the gene matches: 8. Germline CDR1 is SGHAT and CDR2 is FQNNGV. The DNA for the CDR3 is TGTGCCAGCAGCTCTCCTTCAACAGGGGCCTACGAGCAGTACTTC. Translation: CASSSPSTGAYEQYF.

This clone occurred once. V usage is TRBV5-8 and J usage is TRBJ2-5; TRBD1 agrees at 12 bases. Losses at the gene ends were 2 bases for V and 8 bases for J; bases not matched to a gene: 13. The CDR3 is made up of 17 amino acids. Per the germline V gene, CDR1 is SGHTS and CDR2 is YDEGEE. This CDR3 reads CASSFAGTGGAISTQYF. In DNA, the CDR3 is TGTGCCAGCAGCTTTGCCGGGACAGGGGGCGCGATCTCAACCCAGTACTTC.

This chain connects TRBV7-2 to TRBJ2-7; the D gene is possibly TRBD2 (8 bases). Trimming took off 5 bases at V and 4 bases at J, with 27 bases between the two ends. This CDR3 region has 18 residues. The germline V gene encodes CDR1 SGHTA and CDR2 FQGNSA. The CDR3 nucleotides read TGTGCCAGCAGCGCTGGAGTATCGGGAGGGGGCGCCTGGTACGAGCAGTACTTC. This sequence encodes CASSAGVSGGGAWYEQYF. Complete variable domain (other parts from reference TRBV7-2 and TRBJ2-7): GAGVSQSPSNKVTEKGKDVELRCDPISGHTALYWYRQSLGQGLEFLIYFQGNSAPDKSGLPSDRFSAERTGGSVSTLTIQRTQQEDSAVYLCASSAGVSGGGAWYEQYFGPGTRLTVT.

The V gene is TRBV15, the J gene TRBJ1-2; the D is unclear. V gave up 0 bases and J gave up 3 bases, with 11 bases separating them. CDR3 length: 15 amino acids. Per germline, CDR1 LNHNV and CDR2 YYDKDF (reference sequence). The DNA of the CDR3 is TGTGCCACCAGCAGAGAAATAGCAGGTGACTATGGCTACACCTTC. It translates to CATSREIAGDYGYTF.

The V and J genes are TRBV27 and TRBJ1-5, with no clear D. The V gene's germline CDR1 is MNHEY and CDR2 SMNVEV (reference sequence). This CDR3 spans 15 amino acids. With 2 bases removed from V and 1 base from J, the gap between germline ends came to 9 bases. The DNA for the CDR3 is TGTGCCAGCAGTTTAATGGCAGGCAGCAATCAGCCCCAGCATTTT. It specifies CASSLMAGSNQPQHF.

This chain joins TRBV4-2 and TRBJ2-5, with 8 bases aligning to TRBD1. The CDR3 extends over 17 amino acids. The V segment lost 4 bases and the J segment 4 bases; nucleotides outside the gene matches: 14. The germline CDR1 and CDR2 sequences are LGHNA and YNFKEQ. The CDR3 here is CASSPVGLQGARETQYF. The CDR3 DNA reads TGTGCCAGCAGCCCGGTGGGGTTGCAGGGGGCGAGAGAGACCCAGTACTTC.

In its sample, this clone was seen a few times. V gene TRBV19 combines with J gene TRBJ1-6; 7 bases map to TRBD1. Germline CDR1 is LNHDA and CDR2 is SQIVND (reference sequence). The CDR3 runs to 14 residues. After removal of 6 bases from V and 6 bases from J, the junction contained 5 bases not matched to a gene. The CDR3 DNA reads as TGTGCCAGTAGACCGACAGGGCTTAATTCACCCCTCCACTTT. Translating it yields CASRPTGLNSPLHF.

J is TRBJ2-1 and V is TRBV5-1; perhaps D is TRBD1 or TRBD2 (5 bases each). The length of the CDR3 is 16 residues. Germline assignment: CDR1 SGHRS and CDR2 YFSETQ. Trimming shortened V by 4 bases and J by 5 bases, and 19 bases separated the two germline ends. The CDR3 sequence is CASSRLDSGIDNEQFF. The CDR3 nucleotides are TGCGCCAGCAGCAGGCTGGACTCAGGGATCGACAATGAGCAGTTCTTC.

In DNA form, the CDR3 reads TGTGCCAGCTTTGGAGCGGGAGTGGTTTATCACGAGCAGTACTTC. Its translation: CASFGAGVVYHEQYF. The V call is TRBV2, the J call TRBJ2-7; TRBD2 matches 8 bases. J lost 5 bases, V lost 8 bases, and 14 bases had no gene match. The length of the CDR3 is 15 residues. Germline lookup yields CDR1 SNHLY and CDR2 FYNNEI.

CDR3 sequence reads: CASSSQGPQETQYF. The CDR3 DNA sequence: TGTGCCAGCAGCTCTCAGGGACCCCAAGAGACCCAGTACTTC. The chain uses TRBV11-1 and TRBJ2-5; perhaps D is TRBD1 or TRBD2 (5 bases each). There are 14 residues in the CDR3. Germline V lookup: CDR1 SGHAT, CDR2 FQDESV (reference sequence). V lost 4 bases and J lost 1, with 10 bases in between.

This clone was seen a single time. The rearrangement links TRBV7-8 to TRBJ2-7; 9 positions agree with TRBD1. The junction had 11 bases not matched to a gene; V was cut back by 4 bases and J by 7 bases. The germline V gene has CDR1 SGHVS and CDR2 FQNEAQ. The CDR3 length is 15 residues. The CDR3 DNA sequence: TGTGCCAGCAGCTCAACACCCGGGACAGGGCTTGAGCAGTACTTC. Residues: CASSSTPGTGLEQYF.

The CDR3 protein is CASSLSPLLQGSGDSTEAFF. The CDR3 DNA is TGTGCCAGCAGTTTATCCCCCTTGTTGCAGGGTAGTGGGGACTCCACTGAAGCTTTCTTT. The chain is built from TRBV28 and TRBJ1-1, with a weak D call TRBD1 (5 bases). The CDR3 covers 20 residues. From germline, CDR1 is MDHEN and CDR2 SYDVKM. With 1 base removed from V and 4 bases from J, the gap between germline ends came to 28 bases.

The CDR3 is CASDGEDTEAFF. For the CDR3, the DNA is TGTGCCAGTGATGGAGAGGACACTGAAGCTTTCTTT. The chain carries TRBV6-6 and TRBJ1-1; no firm D call. The CDR3 consists of 12 residues. The V gene lost 9 bases and the J gene lost 3 bases, with 11 bases spanning the gap. Germline values: CDR1 MNHNY, CDR2 SVGAGI (reference sequence).

This clone has only a few counts. CDR3 loop: CSGQGEYGYTF. CDR3 in DNA: TGCTCGGGACAGGGGGAATATGGCTACACCTTC. The chain employs TRBV29-1 and TRBJ1-2; 11 bases map to TRBD1. Germline loops: CDR1 SQVTM, CDR2 ANQGSEA. This CDR3 has 11 amino acids. Combining the CDR3 with reference TRBV29-1 and TRBJ1-2 gives the whole variable domain SAVISQKPSRDICQRGTSLTIQCQVDSQVTMMFWYRQQPGQSLTLIATANQGSEATYESGFVIDKFPISRPNLTFSTLTVSNMSPEDSSIYLCSGQGEYGYTFGSGTRLTVV.

The chain combines TRBV2 with TRBJ2-7; D tentatively fits TRBD1 or TRBD2 (6 bases each). The germline V and J ends were trimmed by 1 base and 2 bases, with 12 bases remaining between them. The CDR3 runs to 15 residues. Germline-derived CDR1 and CDR2 are SNHLY and FYNNEI. This CDR3 is CASSEGGALTYEQYF. The CDR3 nucleotides read TGTGCCAGCAGTGAAGGGGGGGCCCTTACCTACGAGCAGTACTTC.

The chain recombines TRBV27 with TRBJ2-1, with 12 bases lining up with TRBD2. This CDR3 region has 18 residues. The germline V gene has CDR1 MNHEY and CDR2 SMNVEV (reference sequence). The J segment lost 0 bases and the V segment lost 8 bases, leaving 11 bases of the junction unmatched. CDR3 sequence reads: CASPTSGGNTYSYNEQFF. In nucleotides, the CDR3 is TGTGCCAGCCCTACTAGCGGGGGGAACACTTACTCCTACAATGAGCAGTTCTTC.

V is TRBV2 and J is TRBJ1-1; 7 bases align to TRBD1. Per germline, CDR1 SNHLY and CDR2 FYNNEI. Losses at the gene ends were 1 base for V and 6 bases for J; bases not matched to a gene: 5. CDR3 length equals 14 residues. The CDR3 loop is CASSEGPGGPEAFF. CDR3 bases: TGTGCCAGCAGTGAAGGGCCAGGGGGTCCTGAAGCTTTCTTT.

The chain is built from TRBV19 and TRBJ2-3; 10 bases align to TRBD2. Germline assignment: CDR1 LNHDA and CDR2 SQIVND (reference sequence). The CDR3 has 17 amino acids. Trimming cost V 7 bases and J 5 bases; bases outside gene matches: 15. CDR3 DNA: TGTGCCAGTAAAATAGCCGGTCTTAGCGGGGGGAGAGATACGCAGTATTTT. Protein product: CASKIAGLSGGRDTQYF. The full variable domain, its missing parts supplied by reference TRBV19 and TRBJ2-3, is DGGITQSPKYLFRKEGQNVTLSCEQNLNHDAMYWYRQDPGQGLRLIYYSQIVNDFQKGDIAEGYSVSREKKESFPLTVTSAQKNPTAFYLCASKIAGLSGGRDTQYFGPGTRLTVL.

This chain joins TRBV4-1 and TRBJ1-2; no clear D. The germline V gene encodes CDR1 MGHRA and CDR2 YSYEKL. V was trimmed by 2 bases and J by 2 bases, leaving 12 bases between them. The CDR3 runs to 15 residues. CDR3 DNA: TGCGCCAGCAGCCAATTCATGGACGGGAACTATGGCTACACCTTC. Its translation: CASSQFMDGNYGYTF.

V gene TRBV5-6 combines with J gene TRBJ2-2, with TRBD2 identical over 8 bases. The CDR3 sequence is 18 residues long. The V gene end was trimmed by 3 bases and the J gene end by 4 bases; junction bases not matched to a gene: 14. Germline CDR1 is SGHDT and CDR2 is YYEEEE. The CDR3 here is CASSSRGSSGMGTGELFF. As DNA, the CDR3 is TGTGCCAGCAGCTCACGGGGTAGTAGCGGGATGGGCACCGGGGAGCTGTTTTTT.

The chain is built from TRBV19 and TRBJ2-4; D is undetermined. Germline V lookup: CDR1 LNHDA, CDR2 SQIVND (reference sequence). The V end was cut by 0 bases, the J end by 7 bases, with 4 bases between. The CDR3 extends over 12 amino acids. The CDR3 DNA reads as TGTGCCAGTAGTATAGAAGGGAACATTCAGTACTTC. This encodes CASSIEGNIQYF.

V is TRBV5-6 and J is TRBJ2-7; 8 bases fit TRBD1. There are 15 residues in the CDR3. Trimming cost V 5 bases and J 0 bases; bases outside gene matches: 7. Per the germline V gene, CDR1 is SGHDT and CDR2 is YYEEEE. CDR3 protein: CASRGQGAPSYEQYF. In nucleotides, the CDR3 is TGTGCCAGCAGGGGGCAGGGGGCCCCCTCCTACGAGCAGTACTTC.

The chain employs TRBV27 and TRBJ2-3; tentatively, D is TRBD1 (6 bases). Deletions cut 8 bases from V and 1 base from J, with 10 bases between. The CDR3 is made up of 13 amino acids. Germline CDR1 MNHEY, CDR2 SMNVEV (reference sequence). CDR3 amino acids: CASGGQRTDTQYF. CDR3 coding DNA: TGTGCCAGCGGGGGACAACGCACAGATACGCAGTATTTT.